A single sample gave rise to the 21 T cell receptor beta chains below, sequenced in a study of T cells in Graves' hyperthyroidism and ophthalmopathy. Amplification of TCR beta CDR3 regions used RNA as the template. The HTBI primer set served for first-round RT-PCR of the TCR CDR3. A single record per CDR3 protein comes from TCRdb applying MiXCR to the multiplex PCR reads. The table shows roughly 500,000 distinct CDR3 sequences, with 46% occurring only once. The specimen was peripheral blood or thyroid tissue (not recorded which). The receptors shown here come from an adult woman with Graves' disease, either hyperthyroidism or ophthalmopathy (not recorded which).

This chain links TRBV20-1 with TRBJ1-1, with a tentative D call TRBD1 (5 bases). This CDR3 is 13 amino acids long. Deletions cut 5 bases from V and 4 bases from J, with 14 bases between. The germline V gene has CDR1 DFQATT and CDR2 SNEGSKA (reference sequence). The CDR3 DNA sequence: TGCAGTGCTGGGCAGGGTTCTCGCACTGAAGCTTTCTTT. Encoded protein: CSAGQGSRTEAFF.

The chain couples TRBV19 to TRBJ1-1; 9 nucleotides align to TRBD1. Germline V gene sequence: CDR1 LNHDA, CDR2 SQIVND (reference sequence). This CDR3 has 17 amino acids. With 7 bases clipped from V and 0 bases from J, the junction kept 12 bases outside the gene matches. CDR3 in DNA: TGTGCCAGTACCAGACAGGGGGTTCCAGGATTGAACACTGAAGCTTTCTTT. This gives the protein CASTRQGVPGLNTEAFF.

The chain recombines TRBV9 with TRBJ2-7; 7 nucleotides align to TRBD1. The CDR3 is 13 amino acids. From germline, CDR1 is SGDLS and CDR2 YYNGEE. Unmatched junction bases numbered 7, after V lost 4 bases and J lost 6 bases. CDR3 nucleotide sequence: TGTGCCAGCAGCCCCAGGACAGGCGTCGAGCAGTACTTC. Translation gives CASSPRTGVEQYF.

This clonotype was detected a few times. V is TRBV9 and J is TRBJ2-2; 15 positions agree with TRBD2. Trimming at V came to 4 bases and at J to 5 bases, leaving 6 bases not matched to a gene. Germline assignment: CDR1 SGDLS and CDR2 YYNGEE. The CDR3 is made up of 17 amino acids. Written as DNA, the CDR3 is TGTGCCAGCAGCCAGGGACTAGCGGGAGGAGGGACCGGGGAGCTGTTTTTT. Its protein product is CASSQGLAGGGTGELFF.

CDR3 nucleotides: TGCAGTGCTGGGGTCGGGACTAGCGGGAGTGTAGATACGCAGTATTTT. It yields the protein CSAGVGTSGSVDTQYF. The chain is built from TRBV20-1 and TRBJ2-3, with 14 nucleotides matching TRBD2. Trimming cost V 5 bases and J 5 bases; bases outside gene matches: 9. The germline V gene has CDR1 DFQATT and CDR2 SNEGSKA (reference sequence). The CDR3 is 16 residues long.

The J gene is TRBJ1-5, the V gene TRBV19, with 9 bases fitting TRBD1. The V segment lost 4 bases and the J segment 0 bases; nucleotides outside the gene matches: 10. Germline loops: CDR1 LNHDA, CDR2 SQIVND (reference sequence). This CDR3 has 18 residues. This CDR3 is CASSRGRTGDYSNQPQHF. The CDR3 DNA is TGTGCCAGTAGTAGAGGAAGGACAGGGGATTATAGCAATCAGCCCCAGCATTTT.

The chain carries TRBV10-3 and TRBJ1-5, with D maybe TRBD1 (6 bases). Germline V lookup: CDR1 ENHRY, CDR2 SYGVKD. Trimming left V 6 bases short and J 0 bases short, with 18 bases between. The CDR3 is made up of 17 amino acids. CDR3 sequence: CAIRAYRAFASNQPQHF. CDR3 in DNA: TGTGCCATCAGAGCGTACAGGGCGTTCGCTAGCAATCAGCCCCAGCATTTT.

Concerning this clonotype: A read error is likely, as this CDR3 ends without the conserved phenylalanine or tryptophan. It is unclear where the CDR3 begins or ends on the DNA, so no DNA is shown, and the CDR3 is as TCRdb lists it. This chain links TRBV20-1 with TRBJ1-5. The germline CDR1 and CDR2 sequences are DFQATT and SNEGSKA (reference sequence). The CDR3 is 17 residues long, ends included. This CDR3 reads CSARGVVQGYSNQPRPR.

On this clonotype itself: The junction departs from the called germline gene at one end, perhaps through a read error. This chain connects TRBV7-8 to TRBJ2-7, with D maybe TRBD1 (6 bases). Germline lookup yields CDR1 SGHVS and CDR2 FQNEAQ. The CDR3 has 14 amino acids. The DNA for the CDR3 is TGTGCCAGCAGTTTAGTGTACAGGGCCTACGAGCAGTACTTC. It encodes CASSLVYRAYEQYF.

With respect to this clonotype: At one end, the junction sequence differs from germline, possibly due to a read error. The chain joins TRBV7-3 to TRBJ2-6; possible D gene TRBD2, 6 bases. The CDR3 covers 12 residues. CDR1 SGHTA and CDR2 FQGTGA come from the germline V gene. The CDR3 protein is CASSFSEGTEAF. DNA of the CDR3: TGTGCCAGCAGCTTTTCGGAGGGCACTGAAGCTTTC.

This clonotype came up many times. J is TRBJ1-2 and V is TRBV11-2; 11 positions match TRBD1. Germline assignment: CDR1 SGHAT and CDR2 FQNNGV. The CDR3 covers 14 residues. V lost 3 bases to trimming and J lost 8 bases; unmatched junction nucleotides: 5. The CDR3 region has the DNA TGTGCCAGCAGCTTCGGGACAGGGGGAGAAGGCTACACCTTC. Its protein is CASSFGTGGEGYTF.

This clonotype appeared a single time. Germline and junction disagree at one end, which may indicate a read error. The chain is built from TRBV7-9 and TRBJ2-7, with D possibly TRBD1 on 5 matching bases. Germline V gene lookup returns CDR1 SEHNR and CDR2 FQNEAQ (reference sequence). The length of the CDR3 is 17 residues. The CDR3 loop reads CAGRLTWTPRSSYEQYF. The DNA of the CDR3 is TGTGCCGGCAGGCTCACCTGGACACCGAGGAGCTCCTACGAGCAGTACTTC.

J is TRBJ1-1 and V is TRBV5-6; maybe TRBD1 (6 bases). V shed 3 bases and J shed 5 bases, with 17 bases lying between them. CDR3 length: 15 amino acids. Germline V gives CDR1 SGHDT, CDR2 YYEEEE. DNA for the CDR3: TGTGCCAGCAGCTCGTTCGGGGGGGCGCGGACTGAAGCTTTCTTT. Protein sequence: CASSSFGGARTEAFF.

This chain uses TRBV10-2 with TRBJ1-6; no reliable D call. V shed 6 bases and J shed 8 bases, with 14 bases lying between them. The CDR3 is 14 residues long. Germline CDR1 is WSHSY and CDR2 is SAAADI. The chain's CDR3 is CASRKAEMDSPLHF. The CDR3 coding sequence is TGCGCCAGCAGGAAAGCGGAGATGGATTCACCCCTCCACTTT.

V is TRBV20-1 and J is TRBJ1-1; TRBD1 aligns across 7 bases. Germline V gene sequence: CDR1 DFQATT, CDR2 SNEGSKA (reference sequence). J was trimmed by 5 bases and V by 6 bases; bases with no gene match: 18. The CDR3 totals 16 residues. As DNA, the CDR3 is TGCAGTGCCCGAGGGGGACTAAGACAGGGTGGTACTGAAGCTTTCTTT. Protein: CSARGGLRQGGTEAFF.

The rearrangement joins TRBV2 to TRBJ1-4, with 8 nucleotides matching TRBD1. There are 14 residues in the CDR3. With 4 bases clipped from V and 7 bases from J, the junction kept 5 bases outside the gene matches. The germline CDR1 and CDR2 sequences are SNHLY and FYNNEI. CDR3 nucleotides: TGTGCCAGCAGTGGGACAGGGCTGAGTGAAAAACTGTTTTTT. It yields the protein CASSGTGLSEKLFF.

This chain joins TRBV20-1 and TRBJ2-2, with D possibly called TRBD1 or TRBD2 (7 bases each). With 5 bases removed from V and 10 bases from J, the gap between germline ends came to 11 bases. The CDR3 is 11 residues long. The germline gives CDR1 DFQATT, CDR2 SNEGSKA (reference sequence). In DNA form, the CDR3 reads TGCAGTGCTTCAGGGGGGGTGGAGCTGTTTTTT. Translated: CSASGGVELFF.

This clonotype was seen a few times. The CDR3 reads CASSPQRGAYEQYF. The DNA for the CDR3 is TGTGCCAGCAGCCCCCAGCGGGGGGCCTACGAGCAGTACTTC. This chain uses TRBV7-2 with TRBJ2-7, with TRBD2 identical over 9 bases. The CDR3 has 14 amino acids. CDR1 and CDR2 from the germline V gene are SGHTA and FQGNSA. The V segment lost 5 bases and the J segment 2 bases; nucleotides outside the gene matches: 4.

The V and J genes are TRBV5-1 and TRBJ2-2; D is uncertain. CDR1 and CDR2 (germline): SGHRS, YFSETQ. V was clipped by 9 bases and J by 1 base, with 13 bases between them. The CDR3 covers 14 residues. The CDR3 DNA follows: TGCGCCACGCTTGGGCCGGGGAACACCGGGGAGCTGTTTTTT. This codes for CATLGPGNTGELFF.

The chain uses TRBV10-1 and TRBJ1-4; D is uncertain. The V end was cut by 6 bases, the J end by 8 bases, with 16 bases between. Germline V lookup: CDR1 WNHNN, CDR2 SYGVQD (reference sequence). The CDR3 spans 14 residues. CDR3 in amino acids: CASSRDKPGEKLFF. CDR3 nucleotides: TGCGCCAGCAGCCGAGACAAACCGGGGGAAAAACTGTTTTTT.

The rearrangement links TRBV20-1 to TRBJ2-2; D is possibly TRBD1 (7 bases). V lost 6 bases and J 4 bases, leaving 15 bases between the germline ends. The germline V gene has CDR1 DFQATT and CDR2 SNEGSKA (reference sequence). This CDR3 is 14 amino acids long. CDR3 sequence reads: CSAIRGAITGELFF. In DNA form, the CDR3 reads TGCAGTGCGATCAGGGGGGCAATCACCGGGGAGCTGTTTTTT.